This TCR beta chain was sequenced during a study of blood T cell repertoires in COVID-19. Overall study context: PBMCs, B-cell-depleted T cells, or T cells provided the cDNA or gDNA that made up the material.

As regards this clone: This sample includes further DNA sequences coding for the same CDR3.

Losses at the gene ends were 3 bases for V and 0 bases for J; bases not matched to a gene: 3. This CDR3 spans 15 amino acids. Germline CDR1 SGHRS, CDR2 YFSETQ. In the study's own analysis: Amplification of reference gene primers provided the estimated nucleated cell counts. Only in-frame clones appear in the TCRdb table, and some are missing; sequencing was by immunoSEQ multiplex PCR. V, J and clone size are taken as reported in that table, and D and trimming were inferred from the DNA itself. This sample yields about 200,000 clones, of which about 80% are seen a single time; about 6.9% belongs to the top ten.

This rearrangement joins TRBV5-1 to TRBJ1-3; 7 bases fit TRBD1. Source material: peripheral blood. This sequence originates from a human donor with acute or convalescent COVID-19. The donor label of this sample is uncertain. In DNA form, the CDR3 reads TGCGCCAGCAGCTGGACAGGAGACTCTGGAAACACCATATATTTT. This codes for CASSWTGDSGNTIYF.